This TCR beta chain was found in a study of shared T cell receptors in the human thymus (dated by TCRdb to about 2021). In the study overall: The study investigated the way shared, self-reactive T-cell receptor alpha chains are produced in the human thymus.

The germline V gene (reference sequence) supplies CDR1 LNHDA and CDR2 SQIVND. The junction carries 21 bases between V and J, which are trimmed by 9 bases and 9 bases respectively. Measured from the cysteine to the phenylalanine, the CDR3 is 14 residues long. Here the CDR3 DNA is all that survives: 42 bases in frame from base 1. Remarks on this clone: The specificity of this receptor is unknown. No per-base quality is available; no much larger clone lies one base away.

Libraries were made using the immunoSEQ multiplex PCR assay. Entries here come from immuneACCESS through TCRdb and include only in-frame sequences with V and J called. Some clones fail to appear in such tables; in the studies checked, an unresolved V gene covers under half of the shortfall, and the cause of the remainder is unknown. The sample records some 700,000 clones, 80% to 90% of which are singletons. The leading ten clones occupy around 0.0094% of the sample. These same records also appear under a second study, on human thymus T cells. The other study reports the following: In Finland, the donors were immunologically healthy infants who were having open corrective cardiac surgery for congenital heart defects. Thymus tissue was obtained as surgical resects removed during corrective cardiac surgery. Usage of V and J gene segments appeared to be biased in both the thymic and the peripheral blood repertoires. The related research reported highly overlapping thymic TCR repertoires among unrelated individuals. The study used under 10 infant thymus samples plus four related peripheral blood samples to characterize TCR alpha and beta repertoires. The infant donors were roughly 7 to 250 days old, and the cohort included roughly six males and two females. Thymocytes were mechanically released from the tissue and were stored as pellets of about 10-30 million cells at -70 degrees C. Genomic DNA was extracted from frozen cell pellets with a QIAsymphony instrument. TCRB and TCRAD loci were amplified from a standardized quantity of quality-controlled genomic DNA using the immunoSEQ multiplex PCR assay. The amplicons covered the V(D)J region and were long enough to include the CDR3 and to identify the V and J genes. The amplicons were sequenced on an Illumina platform via the commercial immunoSEQ service. Primer bias and sequencing errors were corrected as previously described, and TCRAD and TCRB were defined on the basis of the IMGT database. The repertoires were analysed using immunoSEQ Analyzer 3.0 and VDJTools for basic statistics, V/J segment usage, diversity estimates, rarefaction and pairwise overlap. Diversity was estimated with Chao1, ChaoE, Efron-Thisted, Shannon and inverse Simpson indices, and also on datasets down-sampled to the smallest sample. Repertoire overlap was determined by strict matching of CDR3 nucleotide sequence, V gene and J gene, and Jaccard-based multidimensional scaling clustering was applied. On average, thymus samples yielded hundreds of thousands of unique TCRB clonotypes, whereas blood samples yielded about 80,000.

Sequencing used thymocytes. The origin of this receptor is a girl under three years old with a congenital heart defect. Donor details come from another sample of the same person, matched by shared clones. The rearrangement joined TRBV19 to TRBJ1-5; TRBD1 is perhaps the D gene, given 6 matching bases. The DNA reads TGTGCCAGCCTCACGTGGACAGCTAATTCGCCCCAGCATTTT. The resulting protein is CASLTWTANSPQHF.